These 30 T cell receptor beta chains were all obtained from the same sample, sequenced in a study of B cell selection in AIRE deficiency. CD4+CD127+ cells were sorted as the conventional CD4 T cells. TCRdb keeps only in-frame clones here, not all; method: immunoSEQ multiplex PCR. The profile shows some 25,000 clones, roughly 95% of them singletons. Material for sequencing was CD4+CD127+ conventional T cells sorted from PBMCs. The source of these receptors is a human donor in good health.

This clone was detected only once. This sequence joins TRBV6-6 and TRBJ2-7; D remains ambiguous. The CDR3 loop spans 12 amino acids. Trimming pared 6 bases from V and 4 bases from J, leaving 10 bases between. Germline V gives CDR1 MNHNY, CDR2 SVGAGI (reference sequence). In DNA form, the CDR3 reads TGTGCCAGCAGCCCGACGGATTACGAGCAGTACTTC. Its protein product is CASSPTDYEQYF.

This chain uses TRBV18 with TRBJ2-7; no reliable D call. The CDR3 loop spans 15 amino acids. V was cut by 5 bases and J by 3 bases, with 17 bases left in between. The germline V gene has CDR1 KGHSH and CDR2 LQKENI. CDR3 nucleotides: TGTGCCAGCTCAGGTTTGTCAGCTCGCGACTACGAGCAGTACTTC. Translated, it gives CASSGLSARDYEQYF. The whole variable domain, remainder taken from reference TRBV18 and TRBJ2-7, is NAGVMQNPRHLVRRRGQEARLRCSPMKGHSHVYWYRQLPEEGLKFMVYLQKENIIDESGMPKERFSAEFPKEGPSILRIQQVVRGDSAAYFCASSGLSARDYEQYFGPGTRLTVT.

This chain uses TRBV5-4 with TRBJ2-7; TRBD2 matches at 9 bases. The CDR3 contains 15 residues. Germline lookup yields CDR1 SGHNT and CDR2 YYREEE (reference sequence). Germline trimming cut 0 bases from V and 0 bases from J; bases unmatched to any gene: 1. The CDR3 DNA reads as TGTGCCAGCAGCTTGGGGACTAGCGACTCCTACGAGCAGTACTTC. It yields the protein CASSLGTSDSYEQYF.

V usage is TRBV11-2 and J usage is TRBJ1-2, with D unresolved. The CDR3 is 17 residues long. V shed 3 bases and J shed 7 bases, with 24 bases lying between them. Germline V gene data show CDR1 as SGHAT and CDR2 as FQNNGV. CDR3 protein: CASSFQSIRHPLAGYTF. The CDR3, as DNA: TGTGCCAGCAGCTTTCAATCCATCCGACACCCGCTGGCTGGCTACACCTTC. Supplemented by reference TRBV11-2 and TRBJ1-2, the full variable domain reads EAGVAQSPRYKIIEKRQSVAFWCNPISGHATLYWYQQILGQGPKLLIQFQNNGVVDDSQLPKDRFSAERLKGVDSTLKIQPAKLEDSAVYLCASSFQSIRHPLAGYTFGSGTRLTVV.

This chain connects TRBV6-1 to TRBJ2-2; D is unresolved. Germline V gene lookup returns CDR1 MNHNS and CDR2 SASEGT. Trimming took off 6 bases at V and 2 bases at J, with 10 bases between the two ends. The CDR3 has 14 amino acids. The CDR3 bases are TGTGCCAGCAGGACATTCTCCAACACCGGGGAGCTGTTTTTT. The encoded protein is CASRTFSNTGELFF.

This rearrangement joins TRBV7-9 to TRBJ1-1; D uncertain. From germline, CDR1 is SEHNR and CDR2 FQNEAQ (reference sequence). CDR3 size: 12 residues. The ends were cut back, 6 bases at V and 2 bases at J, with 7 bases in the middle. This CDR3 is CASSLSNTEAFF. The DNA for the CDR3 is TGTGCCAGCAGTCTCTCTAACACTGAAGCTTTCTTT.

J is TRBJ1-5 and V is TRBV9, with D hard to call. From germline, CDR1 is SGDLS and CDR2 YYNGEE. V was pared by 0 bases and J by 5 bases, with 6 bases between. The CDR3 consists of 13 residues. The CDR3 protein is CASSVEMDQPQHF. The CDR3 region has the DNA TGTGCCAGCAGCGTAGAAATGGATCAGCCCCAGCATTTT.

The CDR3: CASSSGQRNTEAFF. DNA for the CDR3: TGTGCCAGCAGCTCAGGACAAAGGAACACTGAAGCTTTCTTT. This chain links TRBV11-3 with TRBJ1-1, with D maybe TRBD1 (5 bases). This CDR3 spans 14 amino acids. Trimming stripped 4 bases from V and 1 base from J, with 10 bases between. Per the germline V gene, CDR1 is SGHNT and CDR2 is YENEEA.

The CDR3 loop reads CASSESGNTIYF. CDR3 in DNA: TGTGCCAGCAGTGAATCTGGAAACACCATATATTTT. J is TRBJ1-3 and V is TRBV25-1; D is undetermined. Germline V gene data show CDR1 as MGHDK and CDR2 as SYGVNS. The CDR3 length is 12 residues. With 1 base removed from V and 2 bases from J, the gap between germline ends came to 0 bases. Variable domain in full (rest from reference TRBV25-1 and TRBJ1-3): EADIYQTPRYLVIGTGKKITLECSQTMGHDKMYWYQQDPGMELHLIHYSYGVNSTEKGDLSSESTVSRIRTEHFPLTLESARPSHTSQYLCASSESGNTIYFGEGSWLTVV.

This chain links TRBV5-1 with TRBJ2-3; no definite D call. The CDR3 runs 13 residues. Trimming stripped 0 bases from V and 1 base from J, with 3 bases between. Germline V gives CDR1 SGHRS, CDR2 YFSETQ. For the CDR3, the DNA is TGCGCCAGCAGCTTGGCGGGCACAGATACGCAGTATTTT. Encoded protein: CASSLAGTDTQYF.

CDR3 sequence: CASREVPGNYGYTF. The CDR3 DNA reads TGTGCCAGTAGGGAGGTACCTGGGAACTATGGCTACACCTTC. This chain uses TRBV19 with TRBJ1-2; D gene uncertain. Trimming shortened V by 6 bases and J by 2 bases, and 13 bases separated the two germline ends. CDR1 is LNHDA, CDR2 SQIVND, per germline (reference sequence). The CDR3 length is 14 residues.

The CDR3 DNA sequence: TGTGCCAGCAGTTTCAGTCAGTACTCCTACGAGCAGTACTTC. It codes for CASSFSQYSYEQYF. The chain is built from TRBV28 and TRBJ2-7; no clear D. V was pared by 3 bases and J by 0 bases, with 9 bases between. CDR3 length: 14 amino acids. Germline V gives CDR1 MDHEN, CDR2 SYDVKM.

This clone has a single count. The gene calls are TRBV6-1 and TRBJ1-4; maybe TRBD1 (6 bases). From germline, CDR1 is MNHNS and CDR2 SASEGT. V was cut by 7 bases and J by 7 bases, with 13 bases left in between. CDR3 length: 13 residues. CDR3 residues: CASTGQLREKLFF. The CDR3 DNA is TGTGCCAGCACTGGACAGTTACGTGAAAAACTGTTTTTT.

The rearrangement links TRBV6-1 to TRBJ2-5, with D possibly being TRBD1 or TRBD2 (5 bases each). The CDR3 extends over 13 amino acids. CDR1 and CDR2 (germline): MNHNS, SASEGT. V gave up 6 bases and J gave up 6 bases, with 14 bases separating them. CDR3 residues: CASSLEPGQTQYF. Written as DNA, the CDR3 is TGTGCCAGCAGCCTGGAGCCGGGGCAGACCCAGTACTTC.

The chain links TRBV5-1 to TRBJ1-4; a possible D gene is TRBD1 (6 bases). V lost 1 base to trimming and J lost 7 bases, with 11 bases between them. Germline CDR1 reads SGHRS; CDR2 reads YFSETQ. CDR3 length: 14 residues. CDR3 sequence reads: CASSLTGMGEKLFF. CDR3 nucleotide sequence: TGCGCCAGCAGCTTGACAGGGATGGGTGAAAAACTGTTTTTT.

The rearrangement uses TRBV4-2 and TRBJ2-6; possibly TRBD1 or TRBD2 for D (5 bases each). Trimming shortened V by 1 base and J by 1 base, and 8 bases separated the two germline ends. This CDR3 is 16 amino acids long. The germline gives CDR1 LGHNA, CDR2 YNFKEQ. The CDR3: CASSQAGGSGANVLTF. For the CDR3, the DNA is TGTGCCAGCAGCCAAGCTGGGGGATCTGGGGCCAACGTCCTGACTTTC.

The V gene is TRBV9, the J gene TRBJ1-6; no definite D call. This CDR3 comprises 13 residues. The germline CDR1 and CDR2 sequences are SGDLS and YYNGEE. V was cut by 1 base and J by 8 bases, with 7 bases left in between. CDR3 loop: CASSVLPDSPLHF. CDR3 nucleotide sequence: TGTGCCAGCAGCGTATTGCCCGATTCACCCCTCCACTTT.

This chain uses TRBV19 with TRBJ2-2, with D maybe TRBD1 (5 bases). CDR1 and CDR2 from the germline V gene are LNHDA and SQIVND (reference sequence). Trimming removed 0 bases from V and 6 bases from J, with 8 bases in between. The CDR3 consists of 14 residues. This CDR3 is CASSIEGASGELFF. CDR3 DNA: TGTGCCAGTAGTATAGAAGGGGCGTCCGGGGAGCTGTTTTTT.

The V and J genes are TRBV9 and TRBJ1-2, with a tentative D call TRBD1 (6 bases). The CDR3 contains 13 residues. Germline V gene data show CDR1 as SGDLS and CDR2 as YYNGEE. The germline V and J ends were trimmed by 8 bases and 4 bases, with 15 bases remaining between them. The CDR3 is CASPTGFSYGYTF. In DNA, the CDR3 is TGTGCCAGTCCGACAGGTTTTTCCTATGGCTACACCTTC. The variable domain in full, completed from reference TRBV9 and TRBJ1-2, reads DSGVTQTPKHLITATGQRVTLRCSPRSGDLSVYWYQQSLDQGLQFLIQYYNGEERAKGNILERFSAQQFPDLHSELNLSSLELGDSALYFCASPTGFSYGYTFGSGTRLTVV.

The chain recombines TRBV18 with TRBJ2-1, with D hard to call. The germline V and J ends were trimmed by 0 bases and 0 bases, with 6 bases remaining between them. CDR3 length: 15 amino acids. CDR1 is KGHSH, CDR2 LQKENI, per germline. The CDR3 coding sequence is TGTGCCAGCTCACCACCGTCGAGCTCCTACAATGAGCAGTTCTTC. Translation gives CASSPPSSSYNEQFF. Looking up the rest from reference TRBV18 and TRBJ2-1 gives the full variable domain: NAGVMQNPRHLVRRRGQEARLRCSPMKGHSHVYWYRQLPEEGLKFMVYLQKENIIDESGMPKERFSAEFPKEGPSILRIQQVVRGDSAAYFCASSPPSSSYNEQFFGPGTRLTVL.

J is TRBJ2-2 and V is TRBV5-4; tentative D call: TRBD1 (6 bases). Trimming removed 4 bases at V and 4 bases at J, with 14 bases between. This CDR3 has 15 residues. Germline V gives CDR1 SGHNT, CDR2 YYREEE (reference sequence). CDR3 sequence (DNA): TGTGCCAGCAGCCCTCAGGGGCTTAGCACCGGGGAGCTGTTTTTT. Translating gives CASSPQGLSTGELFF.

The genes are TRBV6-6 and TRBJ2-7, with 9 nucleotides matching TRBD1. Germline CDR1 MNHNY, CDR2 SVGAGI (reference sequence). With 6 bases clipped from V and 7 bases from J, the junction kept 13 bases outside the gene matches. The CDR3 has 15 residues. The chain's CDR3 is CASRKPGQGGPEQYF. In DNA, the CDR3 is TGTGCCAGCAGAAAACCGGGACAGGGCGGTCCGGAGCAGTACTTC.

The genes are TRBV18 and TRBJ1-2; no clear D. The CDR3 is made up of 13 amino acids. Deletions cut 6 bases from V and 3 bases from J, with 11 bases between. Germline V gene sequence: CDR1 KGHSH, CDR2 LQKENI. CDR3 region: CASSFQGDYGYTF. In DNA form, the CDR3 reads TGTGCCAGCTCCTTCCAAGGTGACTATGGCTACACCTTC. Together with reference TRBV18 and TRBJ1-2, the CDR3 gives the full variable domain: NAGVMQNPRHLVRRRGQEARLRCSPMKGHSHVYWYRQLPEEGLKFMVYLQKENIIDESGMPKERFSAEFPKEGPSILRIQQVVRGDSAAYFCASSFQGDYGYTFGSGTRLTVV.

J is TRBJ2-6 and V is TRBV6-1; maybe TRBD2 (5 bases). From germline, CDR1 is MNHNS and CDR2 SASEGT. The CDR3 sequence is 15 residues long. V lost 6 bases to trimming and J lost 2 bases, with 11 bases between them. The CDR3 DNA reads TGTGCCAGCAGCCAACGGGGTACTGGGGCCAACGTCCTGACTTTC. Translated: CASSQRGTGANVLTF.

This sequence joins TRBV12-5 and TRBJ2-1, with TRBD1 identical over 7 bases. The CDR3 has 16 residues. Germline-derived CDR1 and CDR2 are LGHNT and FRNRAP. The junction had 7 bases not matched to a gene; V was cut back by 2 bases and J by 3 bases. CDR3 region: CASGLRRTGSYNEQFF. CDR3 DNA sequence: TGTGCTAGTGGTTTGAGGCGGACAGGCAGCTACAATGAGCAGTTCTTC.

This rearrangement joins TRBV30 to TRBJ2-3, with TRBD2 matching 8 bases. The CDR3 spans 11 residues. The V segment lost 8 bases and the J segment 5 bases; nucleotides outside the gene matches: 3. The V gene's germline CDR1 is GTSNPN and CDR2 SVGIG (reference sequence). The CDR3 DNA is TGTGCCGGGACTAGGGGAGATACGCAGTATTTT. It encodes CAGTRGDTQYF.

This sequence joins TRBV6-5 and TRBJ1-4, with TRBD1 identical over 10 bases. Losses at the gene ends were 0 bases for V and 8 bases for J; bases not matched to a gene: 3. This CDR3 is 15 amino acids long. Germline assignment: CDR1 MNHEY and CDR2 SVGAGI. In DNA form, the CDR3 reads TGTGCCAGCAGTTACTCCGGGACAGGGGACGAAAAACTGTTTTTT. This translates into CASSYSGTGDEKLFF.

The chain recombines TRBV6-5 with TRBJ2-4; D may match TRBD1 or TRBD2 (5 bases each). Germline V CDR1 and CDR2: MNHEY, SVGAGI. CDR3 length: 14 amino acids. Trimming shortened V by 2 bases and J by 0 bases, and 5 bases separated the two germline ends. This CDR3 reads CASSYGGAKNIQYF. The CDR3 nucleotides are TGTGCCAGCAGTTACGGGGGAGCCAAAAACATTCAGTACTTC.

This chain joins TRBV11-2 and TRBJ1-6; D uncertain. Trimming left V 1 base short and J 7 bases short, with 11 bases between. The V gene's germline CDR1 is SGHAT and CDR2 FQNNGV. This CDR3 has 15 residues. CDR3 sequence reads: CASSLVGSINSPLHF. CDR3 sequence (DNA): TGTGCCAGCAGCTTAGTGGGGTCAATCAATTCACCCCTCCACTTT.

The J gene is TRBJ1-1, the V gene TRBV7-2; TRBD1 matches at 7 bases. The germline gives CDR1 SGHTA, CDR2 FQGNSA. J gave up 4 bases and V 4 bases, and 9 bases lay outside the gene matches. The CDR3 consists of 15 residues. The CDR3 DNA reads as TGTGCCAGCAGCTCGGGACAGATTAAGGTCACTGAAGCTTTCTTT. Protein sequence: CASSSGQIKVTEAFF.